This record covers a single T cell receptor beta chain. Antigen: not known. These data come from a study of shared clonotypes between healthy human individuals. Study-level background: Donors, aged 18 to 49, were two women and a few men. Overall study results and limits: The researchers took only blood, and tissue repertoires probably look different.

This CDR3 is 14 amino acids long. Germline values: CDR1 MDHEN, CDR2 SYDVKM. V was pared by 2 bases and J by 7 bases, with 7 bases of the junction left unmatched. CD45RO-negative, CCR7-positively selected cells formed the naive CD8 fraction, excluding terminally differentiated effector memory CD45RA+ cells. TCRdb's copy holds only in-frame clones and misses some; the assay was immunoSEQ multiplex PCR. The table records roughly 2.1 million clones, about 93% of them present only once. The J gene is TRBJ1-2, the V gene TRBV28; 7 bases agree with TRBD1. The sequencing sample was made of naive CD8+ T cells from PBMCs. The receptor was derived from a man between 18 and 35 years old in good health. Some clones in this sample may be carry-over from other donors' samples. Written as DNA, the CDR3 is TGTGCCAGCAGTTTAGGTCAGGGGGTCCTTGGCTACACCTTC. Translated, it gives CASSLGQGVLGYTF.